Detailed here is one T cell receptor (beta chain). This sample was included in a study of shared T cell receptors in the human thymus. The ends were cut back, 2 bases at V and 0 bases at J, with 26 bases in the middle. The germline V gene has CDR1 SGHDN and CDR2 FVKESK. The CDR3 spans 20 residues. TCRdb's table, derived via immunoSEQ multiplex PCR, lists solely in-frame clones and lacks some. The table records over 650,000 clones, 80% to 90% of them present only once. This sample was shared with a second study, whose subject was human thymus T cells. In that study: Having surgery to correct congenital heart defects, healthy Finnish infants acted as the donors. From resections taken during corrective heart surgery, the thymus tissue was obtained. Apparent skewing of V and J gene usage characterized both thymic and blood repertoires. Thymic repertoires from unrelated individuals overlapped highly, related research reported.

The receptor was derived from a boy younger than two with a congenital heart defect. Sequenced material: thymocytes. V usage is TRBV14 and J usage is TRBJ2-7; weak D call: TRBD2 (6 bases). The DNA for the CDR3 is TGTGCCAGCAGCCAACGATACAGCGGGCTCTGGAGGGAACTCTCCTACGAGCAGTACTTC. The encoded protein is CASSQRYSGLWRELSYEQYF.